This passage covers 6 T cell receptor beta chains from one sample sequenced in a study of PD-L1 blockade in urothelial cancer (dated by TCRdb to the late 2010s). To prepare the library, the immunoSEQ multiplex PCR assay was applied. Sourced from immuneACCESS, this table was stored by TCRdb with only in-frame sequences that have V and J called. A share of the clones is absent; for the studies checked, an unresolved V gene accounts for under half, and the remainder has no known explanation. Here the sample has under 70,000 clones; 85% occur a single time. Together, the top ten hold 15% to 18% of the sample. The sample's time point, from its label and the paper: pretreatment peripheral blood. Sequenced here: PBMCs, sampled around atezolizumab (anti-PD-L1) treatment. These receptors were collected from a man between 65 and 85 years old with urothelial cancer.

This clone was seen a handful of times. CDR3 nucleotides: TGTGCCAGCAGTGGCCAGGACAGGGGCTATGGCTACACCTTC. Translation: CASSGQDRGYGYTF. The gene calls are TRBV6-5 and TRBJ1-2; 9 bases match TRBD1. Germline V gives CDR1 MNHEY, CDR2 SVGAGI. The CDR3 consists of 14 residues. The V segment lost 5 bases and the J segment 4 bases; nucleotides outside the gene matches: 5.

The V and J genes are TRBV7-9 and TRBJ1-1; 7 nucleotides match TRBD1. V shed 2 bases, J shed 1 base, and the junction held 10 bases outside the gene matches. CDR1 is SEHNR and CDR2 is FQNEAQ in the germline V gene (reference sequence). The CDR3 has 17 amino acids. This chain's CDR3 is CASSLQGVSRGNTEAFF. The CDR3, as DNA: TGTGCCAGCAGCTTACAGGGGGTCTCCAGGGGGAACACTGAAGCTTTCTTT. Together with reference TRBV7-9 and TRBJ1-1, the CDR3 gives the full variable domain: DTGVSQNPRHKITKRGQNVTFRCDPISEHNRLYWYRQTLGQGPEFLTYFQNEAQLEKSRLLSDRFSAERPKGSFSTLEIQRTEQGDSAMYLCASSLQGVSRGNTEAFFGQGTRLTVV.

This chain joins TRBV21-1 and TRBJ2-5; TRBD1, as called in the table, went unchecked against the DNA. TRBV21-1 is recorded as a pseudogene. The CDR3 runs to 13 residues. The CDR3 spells CASSTGGGGTQYF. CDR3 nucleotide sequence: TGTGCCAGCAGTACAGGGGGCGGTGGGACCCAGTACTTC.

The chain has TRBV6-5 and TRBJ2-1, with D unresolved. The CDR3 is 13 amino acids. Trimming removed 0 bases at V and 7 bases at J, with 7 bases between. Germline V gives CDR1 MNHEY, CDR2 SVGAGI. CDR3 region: CASSYSRRNEQFF. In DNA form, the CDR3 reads TGTGCCAGCAGTTACTCGAGGCGGAATGAGCAGTTCTTC.

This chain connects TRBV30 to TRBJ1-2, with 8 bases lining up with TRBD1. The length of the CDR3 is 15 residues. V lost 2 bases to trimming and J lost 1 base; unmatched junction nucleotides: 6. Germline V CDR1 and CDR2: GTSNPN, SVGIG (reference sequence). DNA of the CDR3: TGTGCCTGGAGTAGAACAGGGGGGGTTAACTATGGCTACACCTTC. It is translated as CAWSRTGGVNYGYTF.

The CDR3 DNA is TGTGCCAGCAGCCAAGATGGGCTAGCGGTAGGAGGTGTTGAGCAGTTCTTC. It translates to CASSQDGLAVGGVEQFF. The chain couples TRBV4-2 to TRBJ2-1; TRBD2 matches at 7 bases. CDR3 size: 17 residues. V gave up 0 bases and J gave up 9 bases; unmatched junction bases: 14. Germline V CDR1 and CDR2: LGHNA, YNFKEQ.